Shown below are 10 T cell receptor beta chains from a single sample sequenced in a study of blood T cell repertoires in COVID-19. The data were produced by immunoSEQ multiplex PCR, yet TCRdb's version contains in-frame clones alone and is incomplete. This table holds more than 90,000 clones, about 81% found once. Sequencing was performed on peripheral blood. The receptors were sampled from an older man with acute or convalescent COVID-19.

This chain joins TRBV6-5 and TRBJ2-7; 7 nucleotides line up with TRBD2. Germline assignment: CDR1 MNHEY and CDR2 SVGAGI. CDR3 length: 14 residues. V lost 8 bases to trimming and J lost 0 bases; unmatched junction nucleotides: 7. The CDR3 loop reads CASGTGGSSYEQYF. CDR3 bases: TGTGCCAGCGGGACCGGGGGGTCCTCCTACGAGCAGTACTTC.

CDR3 sequence reads: CASSYDVGSAKNIQYF. DNA of the CDR3: TGTGCCAGCAGCTACGACGTGGGCTCGGCCAAAAACATTCAGTACTTC. The V gene is TRBV5-4, the J gene TRBJ2-4; no firm D call. CDR3 size: 16 residues. The ends were cut back, 3 bases at V and 1 base at J, with 14 bases in the middle. CDR1 is SGHNT and CDR2 is YYREEE in the germline V gene (reference sequence).

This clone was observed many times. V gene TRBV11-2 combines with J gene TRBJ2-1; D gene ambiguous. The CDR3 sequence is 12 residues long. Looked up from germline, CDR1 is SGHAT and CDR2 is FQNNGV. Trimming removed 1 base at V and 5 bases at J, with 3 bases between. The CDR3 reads CASSLAHNEQFF. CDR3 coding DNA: TGTGCCAGCAGCTTAGCTCACAATGAGCAGTTCTTC. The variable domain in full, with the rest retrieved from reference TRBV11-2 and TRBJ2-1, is EAGVAQSPRYKIIEKRQSVAFWCNPISGHATLYWYQQILGQGPKLLIQFQNNGVVDDSQLPKDRFSAERLKGVDSTLKIQPAKLEDSAVYLCASSLAHNEQFFGPGTRLTVL.

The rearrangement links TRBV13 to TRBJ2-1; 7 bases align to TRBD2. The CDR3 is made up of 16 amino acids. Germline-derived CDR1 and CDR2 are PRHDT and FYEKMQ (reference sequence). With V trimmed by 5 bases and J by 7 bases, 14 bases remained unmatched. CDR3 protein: CASSPPRSGKSNEQFF. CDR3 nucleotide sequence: TGTGCCAGCAGCCCCCCGAGGAGCGGGAAGTCTAATGAGCAGTTCTTC.

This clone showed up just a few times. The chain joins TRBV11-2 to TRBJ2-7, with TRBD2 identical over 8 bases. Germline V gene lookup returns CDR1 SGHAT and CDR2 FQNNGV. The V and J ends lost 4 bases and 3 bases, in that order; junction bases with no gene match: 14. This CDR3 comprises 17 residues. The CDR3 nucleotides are TGTGCCAGCAGCTCCCGGACATTCTTCGGGGGGGACTACGAGCAGTACTTC. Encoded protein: CASSSRTFFGGDYEQYF.

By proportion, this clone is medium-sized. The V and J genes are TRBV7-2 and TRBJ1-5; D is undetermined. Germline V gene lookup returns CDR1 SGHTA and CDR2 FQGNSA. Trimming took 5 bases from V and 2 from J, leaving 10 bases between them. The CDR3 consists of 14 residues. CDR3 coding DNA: TGTGCCAGCAGCCCGTCGGGAGGCAATCAGCCCCAGCATTTT. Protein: CASSPSGGNQPQHF.

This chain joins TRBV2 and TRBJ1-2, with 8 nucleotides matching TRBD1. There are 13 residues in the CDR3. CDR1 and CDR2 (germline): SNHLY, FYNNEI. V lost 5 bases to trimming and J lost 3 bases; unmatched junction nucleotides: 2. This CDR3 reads CASSQQGDYGYTF. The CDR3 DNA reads TGTGCCAGCAGTCAACAGGGGGACTATGGCTACACCTTC.

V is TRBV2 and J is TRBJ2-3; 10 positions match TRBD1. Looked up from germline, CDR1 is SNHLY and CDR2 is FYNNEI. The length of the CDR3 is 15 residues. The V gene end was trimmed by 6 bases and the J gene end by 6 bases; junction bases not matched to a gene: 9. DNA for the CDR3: TGTGCCAGCAGATCGGACAGGGGGTCTGTCGATACGCAGTATTTT. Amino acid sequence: CASRSDRGSVDTQYF.

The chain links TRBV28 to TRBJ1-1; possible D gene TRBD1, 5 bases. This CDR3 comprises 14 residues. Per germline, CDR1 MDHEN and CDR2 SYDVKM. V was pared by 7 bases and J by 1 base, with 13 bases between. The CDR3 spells CASTSTGGNTEAFF. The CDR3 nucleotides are TGTGCCAGCACCAGCACGGGGGGGAACACTGAAGCTTTCTTT.

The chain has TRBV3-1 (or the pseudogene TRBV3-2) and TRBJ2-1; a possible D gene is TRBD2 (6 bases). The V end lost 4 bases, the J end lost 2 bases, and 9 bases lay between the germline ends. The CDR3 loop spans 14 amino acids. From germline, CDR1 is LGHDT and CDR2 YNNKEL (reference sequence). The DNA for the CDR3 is TGTGCCAGCAGCCGGGGAGGAACCTACAATGAGCAGTTCTTC. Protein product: CASSRGGTYNEQFF.